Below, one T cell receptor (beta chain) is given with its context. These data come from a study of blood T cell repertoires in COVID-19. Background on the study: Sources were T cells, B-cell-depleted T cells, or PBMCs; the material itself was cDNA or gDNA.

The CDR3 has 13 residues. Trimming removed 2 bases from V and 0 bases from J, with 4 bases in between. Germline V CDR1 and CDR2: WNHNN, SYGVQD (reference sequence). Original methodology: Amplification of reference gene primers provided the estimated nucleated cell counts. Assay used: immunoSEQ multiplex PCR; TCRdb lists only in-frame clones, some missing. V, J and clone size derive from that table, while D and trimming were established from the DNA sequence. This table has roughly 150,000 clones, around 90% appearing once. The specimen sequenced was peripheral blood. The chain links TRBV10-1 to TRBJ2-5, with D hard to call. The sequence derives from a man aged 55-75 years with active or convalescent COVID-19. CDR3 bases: TGCGCCAGCAGTGAGCTGTACCAAGAGACCCAGTACTTC. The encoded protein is CASSELYQETQYF.